The sequence of this TCR beta chain was determined in a study of T cell changes during pregnancy in multiple sclerosis. Using immunoSEQ multiplex PCR, the repertoire was profiled, and TCRdb retains in-frame clones only, with some absent. Counted here are some 70,000 clones, just over 90% occurring once; the ten biggest clones make up 1.5%. The germline V gene encodes CDR1 LNHDA and CDR2 SQIVND (reference sequence). The V gene lost 3 bases and the J gene lost 7 bases, with 10 bases spanning the gap. This CDR3 has 13 amino acids. The sequence was collected from a female donor with multiple sclerosis, enrolled in a pregnancy study. Sequenced material: peripheral blood, taken in the third trimester of pregnancy. The rearrangement links TRBV19 to TRBJ1-5; D gene ambiguous. The chain's CDR3 is CASSIGYGQPQHF. The CDR3 DNA reads TGTGCCAGTAGTATTGGGTACGGGCAGCCCCAGCATTTT.